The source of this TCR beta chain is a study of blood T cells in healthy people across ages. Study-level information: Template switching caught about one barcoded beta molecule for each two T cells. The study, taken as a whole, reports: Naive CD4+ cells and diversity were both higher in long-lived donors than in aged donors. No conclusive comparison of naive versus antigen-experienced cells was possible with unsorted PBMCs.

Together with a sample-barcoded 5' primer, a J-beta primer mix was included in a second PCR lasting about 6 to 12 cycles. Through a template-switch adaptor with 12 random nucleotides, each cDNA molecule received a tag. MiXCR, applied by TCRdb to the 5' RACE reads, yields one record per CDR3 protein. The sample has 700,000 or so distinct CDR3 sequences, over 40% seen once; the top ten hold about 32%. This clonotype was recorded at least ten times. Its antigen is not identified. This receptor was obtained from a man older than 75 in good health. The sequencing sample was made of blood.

CDR3 DNA: TGTGCCAGCAGTCCACCGGACTTCTACGAGCAGTACTTC. This sequence encodes CASSPPDFYEQYF. The chain is built from TRBV12-3 or TRBV12-4 and TRBJ2-7; D might be TRBD2 (5 bases). Trimming took 5 bases from V and 3 from J, leaving 11 bases between them. This CDR3 is 13 amino acids long.